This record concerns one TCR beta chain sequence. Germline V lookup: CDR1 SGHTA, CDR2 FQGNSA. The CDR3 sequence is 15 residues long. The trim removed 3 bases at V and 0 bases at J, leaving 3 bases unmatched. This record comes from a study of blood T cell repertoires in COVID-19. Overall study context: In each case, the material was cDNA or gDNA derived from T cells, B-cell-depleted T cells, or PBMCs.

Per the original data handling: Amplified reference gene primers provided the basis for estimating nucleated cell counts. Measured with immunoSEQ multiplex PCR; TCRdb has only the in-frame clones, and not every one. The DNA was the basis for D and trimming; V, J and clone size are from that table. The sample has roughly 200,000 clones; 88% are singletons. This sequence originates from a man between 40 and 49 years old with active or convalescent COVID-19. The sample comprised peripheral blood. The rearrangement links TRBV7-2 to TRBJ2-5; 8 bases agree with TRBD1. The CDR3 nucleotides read TGTGCCAGCAGCTTGAGGACAGGGAACCAAGAGACCCAGTACTTC. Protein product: CASSLRTGNQETQYF.